The source of this T cell receptor beta chain is a study of OX40 agonist ivuxolimab in advanced cancers. Looking at the study overall: Patient treatment consisted of intravenous ivuxolimab administration every 2 weeks at 0.01 to 10 mg/kg.

Study observations and caveats: Among the lowest levels of clonal expansion were found in partial responders at 0.1-3.0 mg/kg. More expanded clones were seen, on average, in CD8+ T cells than in CD4+.

A note on this clone: What it binds is unknown.

Sequencing used immunoSEQ multiplex PCR; TCRdb keeps in-frame clones, though not all of them. The table has roughly 80,000 clones, 85% to 90% seen once. The CDR3 contains 15 residues. V lost 4 bases, J lost 4 bases, and 13 bases lay in between. CDR1 is ENHRY, CDR2 SYGVKD, per germline. The V call is TRBV10-3, the J call TRBJ1-4; tentative D call: TRBD1 (6 bases). The clonotype was recovered from an adult with an advanced solid tumor such as melanoma, head and neck, liver or kidney cancer. The sample was CD4+ or CD8+ T cells sorted from blood, taken in a trial of the OX40 agonist ivuxolimab. The CDR3 sequence is CAISAGGGVNEKLFF. CDR3 nucleotide sequence: TGTGCCATCAGTGCCGGAGGGGGGGTTAATGAAAAACTGTTTTTT.